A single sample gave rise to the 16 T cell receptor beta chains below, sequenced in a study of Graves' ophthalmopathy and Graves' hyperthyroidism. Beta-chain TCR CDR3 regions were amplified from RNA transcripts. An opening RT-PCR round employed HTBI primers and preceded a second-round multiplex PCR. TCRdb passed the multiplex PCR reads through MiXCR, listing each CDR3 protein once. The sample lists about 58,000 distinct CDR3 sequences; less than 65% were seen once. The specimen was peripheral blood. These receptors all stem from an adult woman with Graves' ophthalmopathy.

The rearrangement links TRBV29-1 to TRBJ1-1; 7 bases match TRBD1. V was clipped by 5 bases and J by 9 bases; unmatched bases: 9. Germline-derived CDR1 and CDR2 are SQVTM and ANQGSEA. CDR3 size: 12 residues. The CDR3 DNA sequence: TGCAGCGTTCAGGGGGACATCCAAAAAGCTTTCTTT. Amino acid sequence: CSVQGDIQKAFF.

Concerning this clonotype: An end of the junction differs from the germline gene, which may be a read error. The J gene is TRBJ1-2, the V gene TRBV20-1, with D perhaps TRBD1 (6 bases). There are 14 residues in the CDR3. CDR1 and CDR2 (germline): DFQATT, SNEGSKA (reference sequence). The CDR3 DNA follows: TGCAGTGCTCCTAAATGGTCAGGGACATTTGGCTACGCCTTC. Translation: CSAPKWSGTFGYAF.

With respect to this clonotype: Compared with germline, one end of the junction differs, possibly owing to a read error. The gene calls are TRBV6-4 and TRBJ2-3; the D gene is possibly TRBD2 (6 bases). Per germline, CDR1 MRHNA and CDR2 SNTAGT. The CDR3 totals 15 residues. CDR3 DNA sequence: TGTGCCAGCAGTGAGACTAACGGGAGCCCAGATACACAGTATTTT. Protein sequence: CASSETNGSPDTQYF.

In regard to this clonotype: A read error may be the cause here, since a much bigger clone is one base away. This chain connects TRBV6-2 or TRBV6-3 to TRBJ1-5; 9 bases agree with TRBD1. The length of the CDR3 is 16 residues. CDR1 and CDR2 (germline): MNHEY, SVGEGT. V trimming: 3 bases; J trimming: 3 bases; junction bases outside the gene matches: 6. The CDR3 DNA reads TGTGCCAGCAGTTATGTGGGGACAGGGTACAATCAGCCCCAGCATTTT. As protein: CASSYVGTGYNQPQHF.

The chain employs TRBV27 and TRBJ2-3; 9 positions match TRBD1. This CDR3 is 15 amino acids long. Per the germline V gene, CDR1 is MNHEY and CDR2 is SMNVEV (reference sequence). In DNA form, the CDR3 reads TGTGCAGCAGTTCCGGGACAGGGTGACACAGATACGCAGTATTTT. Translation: CAAVPGQGDTDTQYF.

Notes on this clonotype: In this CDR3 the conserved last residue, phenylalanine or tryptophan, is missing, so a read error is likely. The CDR3 sequence: CASSYTTVEAFV. CDR3 coding DNA: TGTGCCAGCAGCTACACGACAGTGGAAGCTTTCGTC. The chain joins TRBV5-5 to TRBJ1-1, with D possibly matching TRBD1 (5 bases). CDR1 SGHKS and CDR2 YYEKEE come from the germline V gene (reference sequence). V lost 3 bases and J lost 8, with 11 bases in between. This CDR3 is built from 12 residues.

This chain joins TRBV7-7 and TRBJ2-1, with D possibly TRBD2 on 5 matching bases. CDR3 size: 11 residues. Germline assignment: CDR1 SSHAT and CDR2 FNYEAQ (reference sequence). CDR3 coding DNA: TGTGCTAGAGGGCTGTACAATGAGCAGTTCTTC. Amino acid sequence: CARGLYNEQFF.

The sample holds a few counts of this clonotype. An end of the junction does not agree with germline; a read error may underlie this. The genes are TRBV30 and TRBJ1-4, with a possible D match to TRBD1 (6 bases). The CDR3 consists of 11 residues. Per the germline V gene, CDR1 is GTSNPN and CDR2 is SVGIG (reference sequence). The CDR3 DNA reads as TGTGCCGGGAGACAGGTTTCTGAACTGTTTTTT. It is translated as CAGRQVSELFF.

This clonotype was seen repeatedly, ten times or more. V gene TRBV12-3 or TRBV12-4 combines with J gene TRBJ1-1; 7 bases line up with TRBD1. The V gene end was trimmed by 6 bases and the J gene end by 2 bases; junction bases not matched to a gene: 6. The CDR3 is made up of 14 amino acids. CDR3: CASRNAGGNTEAFF. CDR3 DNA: TGTGCCAGCAGGAACGCAGGGGGTAACACTGAAGCTTTCTTT.

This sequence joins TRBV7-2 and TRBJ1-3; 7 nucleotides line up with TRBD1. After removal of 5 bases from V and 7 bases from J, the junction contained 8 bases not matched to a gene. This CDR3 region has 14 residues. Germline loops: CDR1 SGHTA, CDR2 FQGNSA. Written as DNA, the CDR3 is TGTGCCAGCAGCGAGGGGGCGGGAGGGAACACCATATATTTT. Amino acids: CASSEGAGGNTIYF.

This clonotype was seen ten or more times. CDR3 in DNA: TGTGCCAGCAGCTTGATAGGGGCATCAACTAATGAAAAACTGTTTTTT. It encodes CASSLIGASTNEKLFF. This sequence joins TRBV5-4 and TRBJ1-4; D might be TRBD1 (5 bases). CDR3 length: 16 residues. Germline CDR1 SGHNT, CDR2 YYREEE (reference sequence). V was clipped by 1 base and J by 0 bases, with 10 bases between them.

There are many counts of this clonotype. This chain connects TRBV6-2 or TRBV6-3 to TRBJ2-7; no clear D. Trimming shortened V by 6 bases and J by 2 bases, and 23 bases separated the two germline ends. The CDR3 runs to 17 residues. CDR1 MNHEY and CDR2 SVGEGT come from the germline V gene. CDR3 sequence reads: CASRPGPVSSRTYEQYF. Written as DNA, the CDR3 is TGTGCCAGCAGGCCGGGCCCCGTAAGCTCGAGGACCTACGAGCAGTACTTC.

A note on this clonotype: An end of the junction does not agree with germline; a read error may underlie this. CDR3 sequence (DNA): TGTGCCAGCAGCTCACTGAGGGGCGGGAGTCACAATGAACAGTTCTTC. It codes for CASSSLRGGSHNEQFF. The chain joins TRBV9 to TRBJ2-1, with 7 nucleotides matching TRBD2. The CDR3 totals 16 residues. Germline lookup yields CDR1 SGDLS and CDR2 YYNGEE.

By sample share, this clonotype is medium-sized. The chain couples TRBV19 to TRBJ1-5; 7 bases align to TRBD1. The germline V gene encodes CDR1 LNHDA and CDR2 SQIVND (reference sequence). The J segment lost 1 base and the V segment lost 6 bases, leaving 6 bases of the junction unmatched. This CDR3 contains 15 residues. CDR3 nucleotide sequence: TGTGCCAGTAGAAGGGGGGGACAGAGCAATCAGCCCCAGCATTTT. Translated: CASRRGGQSNQPQHF. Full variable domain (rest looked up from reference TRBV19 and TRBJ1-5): DGGITQSPKYLFRKEGQNVTLSCEQNLNHDAMYWYRQDPGQGLRLIYYSQIVNDFQKGDIAEGYSVSREKKESFPLTVTSAQKNPTAFYLCASRRGGQSNQPQHFGDGTRLSIL.

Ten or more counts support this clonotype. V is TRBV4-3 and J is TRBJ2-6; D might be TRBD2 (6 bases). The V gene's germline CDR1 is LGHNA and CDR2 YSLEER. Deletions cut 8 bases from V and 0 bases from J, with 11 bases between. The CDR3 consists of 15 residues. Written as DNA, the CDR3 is TGCGCCAGCGGACCGGGACTCTCTGGGGCCAACGTCCTGACTTTC. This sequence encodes CASGPGLSGANVLTF.

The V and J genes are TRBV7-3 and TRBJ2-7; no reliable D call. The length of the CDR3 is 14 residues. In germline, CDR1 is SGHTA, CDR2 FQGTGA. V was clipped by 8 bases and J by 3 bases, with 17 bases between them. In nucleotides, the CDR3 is TGTGCCAGCCTGTACTCCTCGCGAGGCTACGAGCAGTACTTC. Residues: CASLYSSRGYEQYF.